Below are 32 T cell receptor beta chains sequenced from a single sample in a study of CD8 T cells in Susac syndrome. RNA, at about 0.5 to 1 ug, was reverse transcribed with random hexamers. TCRdb called the immunoSEQ multiplex PCR reads again in MiXCR, with one record for every CDR3 protein. The repertoire has about 80,000 distinct CDR3 sequences, approximately 96% of them found once; the top ten carry around 0.41%. Sequencing was carried out using CD8+ T cells from PBMCs. Every receptor here comes from a human donor with Susac syndrome.

J is TRBJ2-7 and V is TRBV6-6; D is possibly TRBD1 or TRBD2 (6 bases each). From germline, CDR1 is MNHNY and CDR2 SVGAGI (reference sequence). The CDR3 has 13 residues. The V gene lost 5 bases and the J gene lost 5 bases, with 13 bases spanning the gap. Here the CDR3 reads CASSTPGGNEQYF. CDR3 nucleotide sequence: TGTGCCAGCAGTACCCCCGGGGGCAACGAGCAGTACTTC.

This chain joins TRBV6-2 or TRBV6-3 and TRBJ1-4; a possible D gene is TRBD1 (6 bases). Germline assignment: CDR1 MNHEY and CDR2 SVGEGT. The CDR3 is 14 amino acids. With 8 bases removed from V and 5 bases from J, the gap between germline ends came to 15 bases. The CDR3 spells CASGYPTGNEKLFF. As DNA, the CDR3 is TGTGCCAGCGGCTACCCGACAGGCAATGAAAAACTGTTTTTT.

Of note for this clonotype: The junction and the germline gene differ at one end; a read error may be behind it. The rearrangement uses TRBV2 and TRBJ2-3, with D unclear. Germline V lookup: CDR1 SNHLY, CDR2 FYNNEI. The CDR3 spans 11 residues. The CDR3 nucleotides are TGTGCCAGCAGTGAAACAGCTACGCAGTATTTT. It specifies CASSETATQYF.

The table lists this clonotype with a count of one. V and J are TRBV20-1 and TRBJ2-7, with 7 bases matching TRBD1. The V segment lost 0 bases and the J segment 0 bases; nucleotides outside the gene matches: 5. The CDR3 contains 15 residues. Germline values: CDR1 DFQATT, CDR2 SNEGSKA (reference sequence). Here the CDR3 reads CSARETGQRSYEQYF. As DNA, the CDR3 is TGCAGTGCTAGAGAGACGGGACAGCGCTCCTACGAGCAGTACTTC.

The V call is TRBV29-1, the J call TRBJ2-3; D possibly corresponds to TRBD1 (6 bases). The CDR3 runs 14 residues. Trimming took 7 bases from V and 0 from J, leaving 14 bases between them. The germline gives CDR1 SQVTM, CDR2 ANQGSEA. The CDR3 DNA reads TGCAGCGCCCGGGACACCTCTAGCACAGATACGCAGTATTTT. The encoded protein is CSARDTSSTDTQYF.

This sequence joins TRBV6-2 or TRBV6-3 and TRBJ1-6; D uncertain. V gave up 4 bases and J gave up 6 bases, with 10 bases separating them. CDR3 size: 14 residues. Germline loops: CDR1 MNHEY, CDR2 SVGEGT. CDR3 amino acids: CASSSEQVNSPLHF. CDR3 bases: TGTGCCAGCAGTTCGGAACAAGTTAATTCACCCCTCCACTTT.

This clonotype came up once. The chain has TRBV29-1 and TRBJ1-2; D gene ambiguous. V was shortened by 4 bases and J by 2 bases, with 11 bases between the two germline ends. The CDR3 runs to 13 residues. The V gene's germline CDR1 is SQVTM and CDR2 ANQGSEA. The CDR3 sequence: CSVGPRDNYGYTF. DNA of the CDR3: TGCAGCGTTGGCCCAAGAGACAACTATGGCTACACCTTC.

This rearrangement joins TRBV18 to TRBJ2-5; 15 bases are shared with TRBD2. Germline trimming cut 8 bases from V and 5 bases from J; bases unmatched to any gene: 6. The CDR3 loop spans 15 amino acids. CDR1 and CDR2 (germline): KGHSH, LQKENI. CDR3 amino acids: CASHGLAGGQETQYF. Written as DNA, the CDR3 is TGTGCCAGCCACGGACTAGCGGGAGGGCAGGAGACCCAGTACTTC.

The chain links TRBV15 to TRBJ2-1; D is perhaps TRBD2 (6 bases). There are 16 residues in the CDR3. V gave up 1 base and J gave up 2 bases, with 12 bases separating them. The germline CDR1 and CDR2 sequences are LNHNV and YYDKDF (reference sequence). The CDR3 sequence is CATSRGSRGTYNEQFF. CDR3 DNA sequence: TGTGCCACCAGCAGAGGATCCCGGGGGACCTACAATGAGCAGTTCTTC.

The chain employs TRBV7-9 and TRBJ2-7, with D possibly being TRBD1 (6 bases). Germline CDR1 is SEHNR and CDR2 is FQNEAQ (reference sequence). This CDR3 comprises 15 residues. V shed 6 bases and J shed 2 bases, with 17 bases lying between them. CDR3 loop: CASSIWDKGTYEQYV. The CDR3 bases are TGTGCCAGCAGTATTTGGGACAAAGGGACCTACGAGCAGTACGTC.

V is TRBV20-1 and J is TRBJ2-3; a possible D gene is TRBD2 (6 bases). V dropped 0 bases and J dropped 0 bases, with 10 bases sitting between them. Germline V gives CDR1 DFQATT, CDR2 SNEGSKA (reference sequence). This CDR3 region has 15 residues. This CDR3 reads CSARDIAASTDTQYF. The CDR3 bases are TGCAGTGCTAGAGATATAGCGGCTAGCACAGATACGCAGTATTTT.

This chain links TRBV30 with TRBJ1-3; possible D gene TRBD1, 6 bases. This CDR3 spans 14 amino acids. Trimming took 3 bases from V and 0 from J, leaving 9 bases between them. Germline V gives CDR1 GTSNPN, CDR2 SVGIG (reference sequence). This CDR3 reads CAWSQGNSGNTIYF. Written as DNA, the CDR3 is TGTGCCTGGAGCCAGGGGAACTCTGGAAACACCATATATTTT.

The chain links TRBV29-1 to TRBJ2-5, with a weak D call TRBD1 (6 bases). The CDR3 has 12 residues. Per the germline V gene, CDR1 is SQVTM and CDR2 is ANQGSEA. Deletions cut 3 bases from V and 4 bases from J, with 9 bases between. The CDR3 protein is CSVDGRGETQYF. For the CDR3, the DNA is TGCAGCGTTGACGGCAGGGGAGAGACCCAGTACTTC. The full variable domain, with the rest looked up from reference TRBV29-1 and TRBJ2-5, is SAVISQKPSRDICQRGTSLTIQCQVDSQVTMMFWYRQQPGQSLTLIATANQGSEATYESGFVIDKFPISRPNLTFSTLTVSNMSPEDSSIYLCSVDGRGETQYFGPGTRLLVL.

The chain is built from TRBV28 and TRBJ2-5; 8 positions match TRBD1. This CDR3 has 13 residues. The V and J ends lost 8 bases and 4 bases, in that order; junction bases with no gene match: 6. Looked up from germline, CDR1 is MDHEN and CDR2 is SYDVKM. CDR3 sequence: CASAVRGLETQYF. CDR3 bases: TGTGCCAGCGCGGTCAGGGGGCTAGAGACCCAGTACTTC.

V gene TRBV9 combines with J gene TRBJ2-1, with D perhaps TRBD2 (5 bases). CDR3 length: 13 residues. Germline V gives CDR1 SGDLS, CDR2 YYNGEE. The germline V and J ends were trimmed by 6 bases and 8 bases, with 15 bases remaining between them. In DNA form, the CDR3 reads TGTGCCAGCAACACGAGTCCGGGATATGAGCAGTTCTTC. Its protein is CASNTSPGYEQFF.

The chain joins TRBV29-1 to TRBJ2-1, with 10 positions matching TRBD2. After removal of 6 bases from V and 7 bases from J, the junction contained 9 bases not matched to a gene. The CDR3 is made up of 14 amino acids. Per the germline V gene, CDR1 is SQVTM and CDR2 is ANQGSEA. CDR3 DNA: TGCAGCGTCCCTCGGGAGACTAGCGGGAATGAGCAGTTCTTC. Translation gives CSVPRETSGNEQFF.

V is TRBV12-3 or TRBV12-4 and J is TRBJ1-2; possible D gene TRBD1, 5 bases. This CDR3 is built from 13 residues. The V end was cut by 6 bases, the J end by 0 bases, with 8 bases between. CDR3 DNA: TGTGCCAGCAGAGACAGTACTAACTATGGCTACACCTTC. Its translation: CASRDSTNYGYTF.

The J gene is TRBJ2-7, the V gene TRBV10-3, with D maybe TRBD1 (5 bases). Trimming took 2 bases from V and 3 from J, leaving 11 bases between them. This CDR3 region has 14 residues. CDR1 is ENHRY and CDR2 is SYGVKD in the germline V gene. The CDR3 DNA sequence: TGTGCCATCAGTGAGGAAGGGGTAAGCTACGAGCAGTACGTC. This translates into CAISEEGVSYEQYV.

V is TRBV6-2 or TRBV6-3 and J is TRBJ2-3, with 10 bases identical to TRBD2. The CDR3 consists of 17 residues. From germline, CDR1 is MNHEY and CDR2 SVGEGT. V lost 1 base, J lost 0 bases, and 4 bases stayed unmatched. The CDR3 DNA reads as TGTGCCAGCAGTTACTTTGGACTAGCGGCGAGCACAGATACGCAGTATTTT. The encoded protein is CASSYFGLAASTDTQYF.

V gene TRBV28 combines with J gene TRBJ1-1, with D possibly matching TRBD1 (6 bases). With 8 bases removed from V and 10 bases from J, the gap between germline ends came to 17 bases. The CDR3 is 12 amino acids. The germline gives CDR1 MDHEN, CDR2 SYDVKM. CDR3 nucleotides: TGTGCCAGCTCGACGGGGGCGCAGGGAGCTTTCTTT. Translation: CASSTGAQGAFF.

This chain links TRBV28 with TRBJ1-5, with D tentatively TRBD1 (5 bases). Between the trimmed V and J ends, which lost 6 bases and 8 bases, there was a span of 17 bases. The CDR3 extends over 14 amino acids. Germline CDR1 reads MDHEN; CDR2 reads SYDVKM. DNA for the CDR3: TGTGCCAGCAGAGCTCCCCGAGGGGTAAAGCCCCAGCATTTT. This codes for CASRAPRGVKPQHF.

The chain has TRBV3-1 and TRBJ1-1; no definite D call. The CDR3 covers 12 residues. Per the germline V gene, CDR1 is LGHDT and CDR2 is YNNKEL (reference sequence). Trimming removed 4 bases at V and 8 bases at J, with 11 bases between. The CDR3 loop reads CASSPTGREAFF. For the CDR3, the DNA is TGTGCCAGCAGCCCCACTGGGAGGGAAGCTTTCTTT. The variable domain in full, completed from reference TRBV3-1 and TRBJ1-1, reads DTAVSQTPKYLVTQMGNDKSIKCEQNLGHDTMYWYKQDSKKFLKIMFSYNNKELIINETVPNRFSPKSPDKAHLNLHINSLELGDSAVYFCASSPTGREAFFGQGTRLTVV.

This chain uses TRBV4-3 with TRBJ2-1; 7 positions agree with TRBD2. With V trimmed by 2 bases and J by 7 bases, 8 bases remained unmatched. The CDR3 totals 15 residues. Germline CDR1 reads LGHNA; CDR2 reads YSLEER. The CDR3 nucleotides read TGCGCCAGCAGCCAAACTAGCGTCAAGAGGAATGAGCAGTTCTTC. This sequence encodes CASSQTSVKRNEQFF.

The chain has TRBV9 and TRBJ1-1; D perhaps matches TRBD1 (5 bases). Trimming shortened V by 2 bases and J by 3 bases, and 11 bases separated the two germline ends. Germline-derived CDR1 and CDR2 are SGDLS and YYNGEE. The CDR3 is 14 residues long. The CDR3 sequence is CASSVYGADTEAFF. Here the CDR3 DNA reads TGTGCCAGCAGCGTTTACGGGGCGGACACTGAAGCTTTCTTT.

The gene calls are TRBV7-9 and TRBJ2-1; tentatively, D is TRBD2 (5 bases). The CDR3 is 13 amino acids. Trimming pared 1 base from V and 6 bases from J, leaving 7 bases between. In germline, CDR1 is SEHNR, CDR2 FQNEAQ (reference sequence). The CDR3 reads CASSLDAGNEQFF. In DNA form, the CDR3 reads TGTGCCAGCAGCTTAGATGCGGGCAATGAGCAGTTCTTC.

V usage is TRBV5-4 and J usage is TRBJ2-2, with a tentative D call TRBD1 (6 bases). The CDR3 sequence is 14 residues long. Germline-derived CDR1 and CDR2 are SGHNT and YYREEE (reference sequence). Trimming removed 7 bases at V and 1 base at J, with 11 bases between. The CDR3 sequence: CASQGQQNTGELFF. The CDR3, as DNA: TGTGCCAGCCAGGGGCAACAGAACACCGGGGAGCTGTTTTTT.

The rearrangement uses TRBV29-1 and TRBJ2-1, with TRBD2 matching over 12 bases. V shed 7 bases, J shed 5 bases, and the junction held 3 bases outside the gene matches. Germline CDR1 SQVTM, CDR2 ANQGSEA. This CDR3 contains 13 residues. CDR3 bases: TGCAGCGCGCGGACTAGCGGGAACAATGAGCAGTTCTTC. Translated: CSARTSGNNEQFF.

The chain carries TRBV30 and TRBJ2-3, with 14 nucleotides matching TRBD2. The CDR3 covers 14 residues. The J segment lost 6 bases and the V segment lost 7 bases, leaving 6 bases of the junction unmatched. Germline assignment: CDR1 GTSNPN and CDR2 SVGIG (reference sequence). The DNA for the CDR3 is TGTGCCTTCAGTGGGACTAGCGGGAGTGATACGCAGTATTTT. Translating gives CAFSGTSGSDTQYF.

The rearrangement links TRBV7-9 to TRBJ2-5; the match to TRBD1 covers 7 bases. Germline-derived CDR1 and CDR2 are SEHNR and FQNEAQ (reference sequence). V shed 4 bases and J 3 bases; nucleotides not matched to a gene: 2. This CDR3 is 13 amino acids long. The CDR3 DNA reads as TGTGCCAGCAGCTGGGACAGCGAAGAGACCCAGTACTTC. It encodes CASSWDSEETQYF.

A remark on this clonotype: The junction and the germline gene differ at one end; a read error may be behind it. This rearrangement joins TRBV13 to TRBJ2-7; 9 nucleotides align to TRBD2. This CDR3 has 12 amino acids. Germline V lookup: CDR1 PRHDT, CDR2 FYEKMQ (reference sequence). The CDR3 DNA is TGTGCCAGCAGCTTAGCGGGACTAGCCTTTCACTTC. Residues: CASSLAGLAFHF.

The rearrangement links TRBV7-6 to TRBJ2-1; no firm D call. Between the trimmed V and J ends, which lost 4 bases and 4 bases, there was a span of 11 bases. In germline, CDR1 is SGHVS, CDR2 FNYEAQ. The CDR3 totals 14 residues. The CDR3 loop is CASSSTAGYNEQFF. CDR3 sequence (DNA): TGTGCCAGCAGCTCAACGGCCGGTTACAATGAGCAGTTCTTC. Variable domain in full (rest from reference TRBV7-6 and TRBJ2-1): GAGVSQSPRYKVTKRGQDVALRCDPISGHVSLYWYRQALGQGPEFLTYFNYEAQQDKSGLPNDRFSAERPEGSISTLTIQRTEQRDSAMYRCASSSTAGYNEQFFGPGTRLTVL.

V usage is TRBV7-9 and J usage is TRBJ2-1, with D perhaps TRBD2 (5 bases). The V end lost 2 bases, the J end lost 5 bases, and 13 bases lay between the germline ends. The germline gives CDR1 SEHNR, CDR2 FQNEAQ (reference sequence). The CDR3 consists of 15 residues. The CDR3 loop reads CASSLSETTHNEQFF. The DNA of the CDR3 is TGTGCCAGCAGCTTATCCGAGACTACTCACAATGAGCAGTTCTTC.